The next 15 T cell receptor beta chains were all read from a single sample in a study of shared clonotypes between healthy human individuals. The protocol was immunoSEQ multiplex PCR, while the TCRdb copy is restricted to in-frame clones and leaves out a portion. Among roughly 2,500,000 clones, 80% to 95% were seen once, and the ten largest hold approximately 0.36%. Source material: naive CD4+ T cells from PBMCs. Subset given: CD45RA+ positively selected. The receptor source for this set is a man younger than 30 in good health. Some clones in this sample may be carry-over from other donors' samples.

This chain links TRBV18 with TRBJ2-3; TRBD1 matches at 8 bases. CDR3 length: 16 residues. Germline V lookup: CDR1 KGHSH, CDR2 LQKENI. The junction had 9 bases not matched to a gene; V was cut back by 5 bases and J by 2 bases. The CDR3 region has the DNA TGTGCCAGCTCATTCCTGACAGGGGCTGACACAGATACGCAGTATTTT. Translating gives CASSFLTGADTDTQYF.

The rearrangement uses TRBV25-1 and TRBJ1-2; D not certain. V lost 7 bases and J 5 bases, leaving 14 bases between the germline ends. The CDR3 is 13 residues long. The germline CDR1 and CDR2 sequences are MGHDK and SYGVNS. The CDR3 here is CASTDLTGYGYTF. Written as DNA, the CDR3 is TGTGCCAGCACAGACCTCACGGGATATGGCTACACCTTC.

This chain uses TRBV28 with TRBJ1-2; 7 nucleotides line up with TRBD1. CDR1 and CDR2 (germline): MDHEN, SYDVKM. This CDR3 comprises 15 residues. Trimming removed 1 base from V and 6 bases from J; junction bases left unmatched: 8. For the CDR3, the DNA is TGTGCCAGCAGTTTATTGGGTTCAGGGGGAAATGGCTACACCTTC. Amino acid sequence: CASSLLGSGGNGYTF.

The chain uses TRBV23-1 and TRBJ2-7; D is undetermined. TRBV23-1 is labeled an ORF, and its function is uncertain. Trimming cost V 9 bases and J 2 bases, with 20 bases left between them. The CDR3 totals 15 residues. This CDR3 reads CARTPTQPAPYEQYF. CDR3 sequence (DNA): TGCGCCAGGACTCCAACCCAGCCTGCACCCTACGAGCAGTACTTC.

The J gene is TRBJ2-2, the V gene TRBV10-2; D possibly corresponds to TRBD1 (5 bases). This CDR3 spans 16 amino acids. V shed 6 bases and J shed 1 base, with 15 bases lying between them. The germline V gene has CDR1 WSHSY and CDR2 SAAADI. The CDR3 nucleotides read TGCGCCAGCAGATCAGACAGACTCCTGAACACCGGGGAGCTGTTTTTT. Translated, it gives CASRSDRLLNTGELFF.

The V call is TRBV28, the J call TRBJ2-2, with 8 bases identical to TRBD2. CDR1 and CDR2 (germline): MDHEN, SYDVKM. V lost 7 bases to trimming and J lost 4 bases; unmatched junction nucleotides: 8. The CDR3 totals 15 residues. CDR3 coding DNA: TGTGCCAGCAATACGGGACTAGGGAGCACCGGGGAGCTGTTTTTT. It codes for CASNTGLGSTGELFF.

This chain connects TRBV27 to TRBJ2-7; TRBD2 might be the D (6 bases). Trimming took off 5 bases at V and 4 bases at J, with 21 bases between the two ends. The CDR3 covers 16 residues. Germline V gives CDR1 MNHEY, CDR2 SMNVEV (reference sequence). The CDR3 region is CASSGARRVPVYEQYF. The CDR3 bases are TGTGCCAGCAGTGGGGCGAGGAGGGTACCGGTTTACGAGCAGTACTTC.

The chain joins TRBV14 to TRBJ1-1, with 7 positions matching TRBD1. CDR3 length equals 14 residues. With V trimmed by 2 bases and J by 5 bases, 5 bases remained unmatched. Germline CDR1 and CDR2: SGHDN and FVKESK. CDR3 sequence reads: CASSQRGGRTEAFF. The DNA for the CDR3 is TGTGCCAGCAGCCAACGAGGGGGCCGGACTGAAGCTTTCTTT. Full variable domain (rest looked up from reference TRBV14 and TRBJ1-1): EAGVTQFPSHSVIEKGQTVTLRCDPISGHDNLYWYRRVMGKEIKFLLHFVKESKQDESGMPNNRFLAERTGGTYSTLKVQPAELEDSGVYFCASSQRGGRTEAFFGQGTRLTVV.

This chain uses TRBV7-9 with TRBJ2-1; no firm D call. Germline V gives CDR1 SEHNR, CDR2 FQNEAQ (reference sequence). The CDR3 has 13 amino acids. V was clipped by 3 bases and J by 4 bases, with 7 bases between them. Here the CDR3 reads CASSFVSYNEQFF. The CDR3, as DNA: TGTGCCAGCAGCTTCGTTTCTTACAATGAGCAGTTCTTC.

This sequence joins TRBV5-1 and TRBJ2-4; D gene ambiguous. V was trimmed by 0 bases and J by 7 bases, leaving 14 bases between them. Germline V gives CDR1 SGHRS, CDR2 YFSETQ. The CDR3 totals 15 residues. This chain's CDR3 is CASSLEGDGSNIQYF. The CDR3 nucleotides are TGCGCCAGCAGCTTGGAGGGTGATGGAAGTAACATTCAGTACTTC. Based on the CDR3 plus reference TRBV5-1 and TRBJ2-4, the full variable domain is KAGVTQTPRYLIKTRGQQVTLSCSPISGHRSVSWYQQTPGQGLQFLFEYFSETQRNKGNFPGRFSGRQFSNSRSEMNVSTLELGDSALYLCASSLEGDGSNIQYFGAGTRLSVL.

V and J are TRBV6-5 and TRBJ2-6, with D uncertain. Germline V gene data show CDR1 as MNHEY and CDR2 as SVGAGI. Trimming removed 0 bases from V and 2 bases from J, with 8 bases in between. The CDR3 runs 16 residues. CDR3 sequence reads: CASSYSMSTGANVLTF. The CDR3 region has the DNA TGTGCCAGCAGTTACTCGATGTCGACTGGGGCCAACGTCCTGACTTTC.

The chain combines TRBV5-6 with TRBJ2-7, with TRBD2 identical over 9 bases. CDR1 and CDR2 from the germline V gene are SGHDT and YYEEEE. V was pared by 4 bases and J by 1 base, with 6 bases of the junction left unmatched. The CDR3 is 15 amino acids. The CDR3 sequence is CASSQGLAPSYEQYF. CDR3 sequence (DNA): TGTGCCAGCAGCCAAGGACTAGCGCCTTCCTACGAGCAGTACTTC.

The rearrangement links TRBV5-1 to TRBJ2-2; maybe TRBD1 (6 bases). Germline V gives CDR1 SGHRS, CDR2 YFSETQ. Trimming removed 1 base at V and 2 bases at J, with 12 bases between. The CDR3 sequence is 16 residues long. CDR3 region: CASSLSPGENTGELFF. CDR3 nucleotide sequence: TGCGCCAGCAGCTTGAGTCCAGGGGAAAACACCGGGGAGCTGTTTTTT.

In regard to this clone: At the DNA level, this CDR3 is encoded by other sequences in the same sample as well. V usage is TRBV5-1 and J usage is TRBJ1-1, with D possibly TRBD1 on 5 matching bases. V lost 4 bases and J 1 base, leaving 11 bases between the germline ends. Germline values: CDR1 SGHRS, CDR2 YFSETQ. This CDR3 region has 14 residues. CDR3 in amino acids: CASSLDTGNTEAFF. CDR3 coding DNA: TGCGCCAGCAGCCTGGATACAGGGAACACTGAAGCTTTCTTT.

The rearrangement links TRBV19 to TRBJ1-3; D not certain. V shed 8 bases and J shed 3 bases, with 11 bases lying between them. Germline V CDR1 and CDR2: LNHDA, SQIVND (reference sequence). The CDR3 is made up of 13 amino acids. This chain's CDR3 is CASEPGSGNTIYF. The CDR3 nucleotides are TGTGCCAGTGAACCGGGGAGTGGAAACACCATATATTTT.